This record looks at one TCR beta chain sequence and its context. No antigen is known for it. The sample holds no much larger clone one base away, and base qualities are not on file. The data belong to a study of CD8+ T cells in alopecia areata (dated by TCRdb to the late 2010s). Background for the entire study: Treated patients were enrolled in an open-label pilot trial of oral tofacitinib at 5 to 10 mg twice daily for moderate-to-severe alopecia areata. Human TCRbeta sequencing covered scalp tissue and sorted CD4+ and CD8+ peripheral blood T cells from patchy and totalis/universalis alopecia areata patients and healthy controls. Scalp clonality was compared among normal scalp (n=4), patchy alopecia areata scalp (n=8), and alopecia totalis/universalis scalp (n=8). The study used high-throughput TCRbeta sequencing to examine T cell clonal expansion in alopecia areata, in both the C3H/HeJ mouse model and human patients. Patients received tofacitinib for 6 to 18 months and were then followed off drug for 6 months to check for delayed response and recurrence. RNA was extracted with the PAXgene miRNA kit for fixed scalp, the miRNeasy kit for PBMCs, and the RNeasy kit for mouse skin. TCRbeta CDR3 regions were amplified by immunoSEQ multiplex PCR with 35 Vbeta forward and 13 Jbeta reverse primers. Disease severity in treated patients was measured with the SALT score, which quantifies the percentage of affected scalp surface area. Biopsies were taken from tofacitinib-treated patients at baseline and at 4 and 24 weeks of treatment, and a later scalp biopsy was taken in several of the tofacitinib-treated patients.

Libraries were built with the immunoSEQ multiplex PCR assay. RNA was extracted from all samples and reverse transcribed into cDNA as template for TCR sequencing. First-strand cDNA was synthesized with SuperScript III using a 2:1 mix of oligo-dT and random hexamers. A synthetic immune receptor repertoire was used to gauge amplification bias, and whatever bias remained was removed computationally. The authors processed their data as follows. After raw reads were preprocessed to remove errors, the CDR3 was defined following IMGT conventions as running from the conserved cysteine to phenylalanine. Clonality was computed as 1 minus the Shannon entropy, with the entropy normalized by log2 of the number of productive unique TCRs. Whether scalp clones were CD4 or CD8 was inferred by matching scalp TCRbeta sequences against CD4 and CD8 repertoires sorted from blood. The immuneACCESS repertoire file appears here via TCRdb, limited to in-frame rearrangements. These files lack a portion of the clones; in checked studies, under half of the deficit traces to unresolved V genes, and the cause of the others is not known. The D gene and trimming were derived from the DNA, and the V and J assignments and clone size from that table. The sample has about 160,000 clones on record, under 70% of them singletons. The ten most abundant clones make up roughly 0.85% of the sample.

The time point label, as the study defines it: about 4 weeks on oral tofacitinib. This sample's treatment or condition label indicates: oral pan-JAK inhibitor, 5-10 mg twice daily. Lesional scalp punch biopsies and peripheral blood were collected from alopecia areata patients. PBMCs were isolated by density centrifugation and stained for CD3, CD4 and CD8, and CD4+ and CD8+ T cells were sorted on a FACSAria. From the germline V gene (reference sequence), CDR1 is MNHEY and CDR2 is SMNVEV. Trimming leaves V shorter by 1 base and J shorter by 7 bases, with the junction holding 6 bases beyond the gene matches. The CDR3, from cysteine to phenylalanine, totals 16 residues. Left in the record is the CDR3 DNA by itself, 48 bases read in frame from the first base. Study-level results and caveats: Compared with mice, TCR sequences shared between patients were less clear, possibly partly because of HLA diversity across the patient population. Scalp clonality and the number of expanded CD8+ clones among the top 100 scalp clones were significantly decreased by tofacitinib. Many expanded lesional clones were found to persist in scalp and blood during tofacitinib treatment, and relapse after treatment cessation may be partly explained by this persistence. Unlike mouse skin, which is dominated by gammadelta T cells, normal human skin has resident alphabeta T cells that are also sequenced, and this complicates analysis of the scalp TCR repertoire. Because the treated cohort was small and had only one nonresponder, larger studies are needed to examine links between baseline CD8+ expansion and response. Compared with normal scalp, lesional scalp had higher clonality and more expanded CD8+ clones, particularly in alopecia totalis/universalis, a pattern that suggests antigenic drive.

The sequence was collected from a human donor with alopecia areata. Sequences were derived from CD4+ T cells sorted from blood, sampled at week 4, from a patient treated with tofacitinib. The rearranged chain carries TRBV27 and TRBJ2-3, with 12 bases matching TRBD2. The CDR3 protein: CASSLYGLAGLNTQYF. The DNA is as follows: TGTGCCAGCAGTTTATATGGACTAGCGGGGTTGAATACGCAGTATTTT.